The clone carrying this TCR beta chain appeared many times. Antigen: not known. Amplified TCR beta CDR3 regions derived from RNA transcripts. HTBI primers drove first-round RT-PCR of the TCR CDR3. TCRdb re-analysed the multiplex PCR reads in MiXCR, keeping a single row per CDR3 protein. The data hold more than 500,000 distinct CDR3 sequences, with around 16% observed a single time. These data originate in a study of T cells in Graves' hyperthyroidism and ophthalmopathy. Overall study findings and caveats: Expanded thyroid clonotypes (above 0.001) were mostly also found in blood.

The CDR3 covers 13 residues. V was shortened by 4 bases and J by 7 bases, with 13 bases between the two germline ends. Germline lookup yields CDR1 SEHNR and CDR2 FQNEAQ (reference sequence). Sequencing input: blood. The TCR originated in a woman aged 25-40 years with Graves' hyperthyroidism. The V and J genes are TRBV7-9 and TRBJ2-5; D may be TRBD2 (6 bases). The CDR3 loop reads CASSSPTRPTQYF. CDR3 coding DNA: TGTGCCAGCAGCTCACCGACTAGGCCGACCCAGTACTTC.